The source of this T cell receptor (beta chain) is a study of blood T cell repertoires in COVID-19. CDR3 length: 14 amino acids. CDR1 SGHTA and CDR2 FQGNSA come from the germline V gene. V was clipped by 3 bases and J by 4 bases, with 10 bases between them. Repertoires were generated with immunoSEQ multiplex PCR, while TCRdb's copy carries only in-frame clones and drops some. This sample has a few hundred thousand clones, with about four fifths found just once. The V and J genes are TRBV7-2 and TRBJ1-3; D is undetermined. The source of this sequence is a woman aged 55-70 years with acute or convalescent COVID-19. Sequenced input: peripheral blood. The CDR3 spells CASSFFDGGNTIYF. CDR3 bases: TGTGCCAGCAGCTTTTTTGATGGCGGAAACACCATATATTTT.